This T cell receptor beta chain is drawn from a study of identical twins. Whole-study results and caveats: Models underpredicted monozygotic twin sharing of out-of-frame TCR alpha. Cord blood's abundant beta clonotypes had fewer insertions, unlike memory repertoires. Without tracking the same donors, conclusions rested on cross-sectional statistical analysis.

This clonotype turned up a few times. Its antigen remains unknown. TCRdb recomputed calls from the 5' RACE reads with MiXCR, one row per CDR3 protein. The sample includes 650,000 to 800,000 distinct CDR3 sequences, under 9% of them seen just once. The length of the CDR3 is 14 residues. V lost 6 bases and J lost 0, with 12 bases in between. Germline CDR1 reads MDHEN; CDR2 reads SYDVKM. A further study also used this sample, focusing on yellow fever vaccine responses in identical twins. This second report adds: After vaccination, twins' T cell response reportedly seemed partly convergent, partly personalized.

The sequencing sample was made of PBMCs. This TCR came from a woman under 30 in good health. The rearrangement uses TRBV28 and TRBJ2-7; weak D call: TRBD2 (6 bases). The chain's CDR3 is CASREGLSSYEQYF. The CDR3 DNA reads as TGTGCCAGCAGGGAGGGACTGAGCTCCTACGAGCAGTACTTC.